This TCR beta chain comes out of a study of graft-versus-host responses after intestinal transplantation. This clone was recorded once. Germline V gives CDR1 MNHEY, CDR2 SVGAGI. Trimming removed 0 bases from V and 4 bases from J, with 15 bases in between. This CDR3 region has 16 residues. Data came from immunoSEQ multiplex PCR; TCRdb stores just in-frame clones and leaves some out. Of 9,500 to 15,000 clones listed, over 65% are singletons. Intraepithelial and lamina propria lymphocytes were isolated from graft specimens. The TCR sequence derives from a human patient who received an intestinal transplant, so some T cells may come from the graft donor. The rearrangement uses TRBV6-5 and TRBJ1-1, with D perhaps matching TRBD1 (5 bases). This specimen was ileum tissue, taken less than 150 days after intestinal transplantation. CDR3: CASSYSRGVKGTEAFF. CDR3 DNA: TGTGCCAGCAGTTACTCTCGGGGGGTGAAAGGCACTGAAGCTTTCTTT.